What follows are 23 T cell receptor beta chains derived from one specimen sequenced in a study of T cell repertoires in cytomegalovirus infection. For these receptors, no antigen is known. MiXCR, applied by TCRdb to the reads, yields one record per CDR3 protein. The sample has 750,000 to 900,000 distinct CDR3 sequences, 25% to 30% seen once. The sequenced sample was cultured CD8+ T cells from PBMCs, obtained from culture after CMV antigen stimulation. The receptors originated from a human donor in good health (CMV status not recorded). Some clones in this sample may be carry-over from other donors' samples.

The rearrangement joins TRBV20-1 to TRBJ1-5; tentative D call: TRBD1 (6 bases). The CDR3 is 16 residues long. CDR1 and CDR2 (germline): DFQATT, SNEGSKA (reference sequence). Trimming pared 0 bases from V and 3 bases from J, leaving 15 bases between. CDR3 coding DNA: TGCAGTGCTAGAGATCCCGGGGGCCGCGACAATCAGCCCCAGCATTTT. Its protein is CSARDPGGRDNQPQHF.

As to this clonotype: It may be a read error: a sequence one base away is much more abundant. V usage is TRBV7-2 and J usage is TRBJ2-1, with D perhaps TRBD2 (5 bases). CDR1 is SGHTA and CDR2 is FQGNSA in the germline V gene. Trimming cost V 5 bases and J 0 bases, with 11 bases left between them. The CDR3 contains 15 residues. CDR3 bases: TGTGCCAGCAGCATAAGGGAGAGCTCCTACAATGAGCAGTTCTTC. Its protein product is CASSIRESSYNEQFF.

This clonotype came up many times. This chain links TRBV7-6 with TRBJ2-2, with D possibly TRBD2 on 6 matching bases. Trimming removed 4 bases at V and 6 bases at J, with 21 bases between. Germline CDR1 and CDR2: SGHVS and FNYEAQ. The CDR3 sequence is 17 residues long. CDR3: CASSSPMSGERPGELFF. CDR3 sequence (DNA): TGTGCCAGCAGCTCCCCAATGTCGGGGGAAAGACCCGGGGAGCTGTTTTTT.

This clonotype was counted between two and nine times. The chain links TRBV15 to TRBJ2-2; D call uncertain. This CDR3 contains 14 residues. Germline CDR1 LNHNV, CDR2 YYDKDF (reference sequence). Trimming removed 7 bases at V and 3 bases at J, with 12 bases between. CDR3 sequence (DNA): TGTGCCACCAAAACAGTTCGTGACACCGGGGAGCTGTTTTTT. The encoded protein is CATKTVRDTGELFF. The full variable domain, with the rest looked up from reference TRBV15 and TRBJ2-2, is DAMVIQNPRYQVTQFGKPVTLSCSQTLNHNVMYWYQQKSSQAPKLLFHYYDKDFNNEADTPDNFQSRRPNTSFCFLDIRSPGLGDTAMYLCATKTVRDTGELFFGEGSRLTVL.

The rearrangement links TRBV10-3 to TRBJ2-5; 8 bases line up with TRBD2. Germline values: CDR1 ENHRY, CDR2 SYGVKD. The CDR3 has 15 residues. The junction had 6 bases not matched to a gene; V was cut back by 2 bases and J by 4 bases. The chain's CDR3 is CAISEPSGGIETQYF. The CDR3 bases are TGTGCCATCAGTGAGCCCTCGGGGGGGATAGAGACCCAGTACTTC.

The chain has TRBV15 and TRBJ1-3; TRBD1 is a possible D gene (5 bases). The germline gives CDR1 LNHNV, CDR2 YYDKDF (reference sequence). This CDR3 comprises 15 residues. Trimming took 5 bases from V and 4 from J, leaving 15 bases between them. CDR3 protein: CATSSFGAGGNTIYF. CDR3 sequence (DNA): TGTGCCACCAGCTCCTTTGGGGCGGGAGGAAACACCATATATTTT.

This clonotype occurred a few times. The chain carries TRBV7-6 and TRBJ1-1; 7 bases agree with TRBD1. The CDR3 loop spans 18 amino acids. Germline V gene lookup returns CDR1 SGHVS and CDR2 FNYEAQ. Unmatched junction bases numbered 14, after V lost 3 bases and J lost 1 base. In DNA, the CDR3 is TGTGCCAGCAGCTTTCGATCGAGGGGGCGCCTTGAGAACACTGAAGCTTTCTTT. Its protein is CASSFRSRGRLENTEAFF. The full variable domain, rest sourced from reference TRBV7-6 and TRBJ1-1, is GAGVSQSPRYKVTKRGQDVALRCDPISGHVSLYWYRQALGQGPEFLTYFNYEAQQDKSGLPNDRFSAERPEGSISTLTIQRTEQRDSAMYRCASSFRSRGRLENTEAFFGQGTRLTVV.

The chain couples TRBV6-2 or TRBV6-3 to TRBJ2-7; D may be TRBD1 (6 bases). CDR1 is MNHEY, CDR2 SVGEGT, per germline. V lost 0 bases and J lost 5, with 20 bases in between. The CDR3 runs 17 residues. DNA for the CDR3: TGTGCCAGCAGTTACTCGGCAGGGACCAGGGGAAGCCACGAGCAGTACTTC. It yields the protein CASSYSAGTRGSHEQYF.

V is TRBV7-9 and J is TRBJ2-3, with 9 nucleotides matching TRBD1. The J segment lost 4 bases and the V segment lost 5 bases, leaving 16 bases of the junction unmatched. Germline V gene sequence: CDR1 SEHNR, CDR2 FQNEAQ (reference sequence). This CDR3 spans 18 amino acids. CDR3 loop: CASSHLRDRALEADTQYF. In nucleotides, the CDR3 is TGTGCCAGCAGCCATCTCCGGGACAGGGCGCTAGAGGCAGATACGCAGTATTTT. Filled out from reference TRBV7-9 and TRBJ2-3, the complete variable domain reads DTGVSQNPRHKITKRGQNVTFRCDPISEHNRLYWYRQTLGQGPEFLTYFQNEAQLEKSRLLSDRFSAERPKGSFSTLEIQRTEQGDSAMYLCASSHLRDRALEADTQYFGPGTRLTVL.

CDR3: CASSLEGTPNQPQHF. CDR3 coding DNA: TGTGCCAGCAGTTTAGAGGGGACACCTAATCAGCCCCAGCATTTT. The chain carries TRBV28 and TRBJ1-5, with a weak D call TRBD1 (6 bases). Between the trimmed V and J ends, which lost 2 bases and 4 bases, there was a span of 12 bases. CDR3 length: 15 residues. Per the germline V gene, CDR1 is MDHEN and CDR2 is SYDVKM.

The CDR3 protein is CASSLQNRGPNTEAFF. The DNA for the CDR3 is TGCGCCAGCAGCTTACAAAACAGGGGACCGAACACTGAAGCTTTCTTT. This chain uses TRBV5-1 with TRBJ1-1; 7 positions agree with TRBD1. The CDR3 consists of 16 residues. The V gene end was trimmed by 2 bases and the J gene end by 1 base; junction bases not matched to a gene: 8. Germline CDR1 reads SGHRS; CDR2 reads YFSETQ.

This clonotype was seen a handful of times. The chain is built from TRBV20-1 and TRBJ2-1; 7 positions agree with TRBD2. J gave up 1 base and V 3 bases, and 3 bases lay outside the gene matches. Germline V gene sequence: CDR1 DFQATT, CDR2 SNEGSKA (reference sequence). The CDR3 consists of 14 residues. The CDR3 is CSARRGKSYNEQFF. The DNA of the CDR3 is TGCAGTGCTAGGCGGGGGAAGTCCTACAATGAGCAGTTCTTC.

This sequence joins TRBV18 and TRBJ2-7; weak D call: TRBD1 (6 bases). The CDR3 totals 14 residues. Germline V gene lookup returns CDR1 KGHSH and CDR2 LQKENI. The ends were cut back, 2 bases at V and 3 bases at J, with 11 bases in the middle. CDR3 sequence reads: CASSPGQTVYEQYF. The CDR3, as DNA: TGTGCCAGCTCACCAGGACAGACAGTCTACGAGCAGTACTTC.

The chain joins TRBV2 to TRBJ1-2; 8 bases are shared with TRBD1. The CDR3 is 14 amino acids. Germline CDR1 and CDR2: SNHLY and FYNNEI. V trimming: 4 bases; J trimming: 3 bases; junction bases outside the gene matches: 4. In DNA, the CDR3 is TGTGCCAGCAGTGGGGGGACAGGCTACTATGGCTACACCTTC. Translating it yields CASSGGTGYYGYTF.

The rearrangement joins TRBV9 to TRBJ1-1; 10 bases fit TRBD1. CDR1 and CDR2 (germline): SGDLS, YYNGEE. The trim removed 6 bases at V and 5 bases at J, leaving 7 bases unmatched. The CDR3 sequence is 14 residues long. Here the CDR3 reads CASTIGQGGTEAFF. In DNA, the CDR3 is TGTGCCAGCACCATCGGACAGGGGGGTACTGAAGCTTTCTTT.

The sample holds a few counts of this clonotype. The chain links TRBV19 to TRBJ1-1; D remains unclear. The CDR3 contains 13 residues. CDR1 and CDR2 (germline): LNHDA, SQIVND (reference sequence). V was cut by 9 bases and J by 2 bases, with 13 bases left in between. The CDR3 region is CASFPEGNTEAFF. The CDR3 DNA sequence: TGTGCCAGCTTTCCCGAGGGTAACACTGAAGCTTTCTTT.

This clonotype was seen a few times. V usage is TRBV18 and J usage is TRBJ2-1; 7 bases are shared with TRBD1. The CDR3 totals 16 residues. Germline trimming cut 1 base from V and 10 bases from J; bases unmatched to any gene: 13. The germline gives CDR1 KGHSH, CDR2 LQKENI. The CDR3 sequence: CASSPRREGAHHEQFF. CDR3 in DNA: TGTGCCAGCTCACCACGAAGAGAGGGGGCGCACCACGAGCAGTTCTTC.

This clonotype was seen more than once but under ten times. The chain recombines TRBV12-5 with TRBJ1-1; D is ambiguous. The CDR3 runs to 12 residues. Germline CDR1 LGHNT, CDR2 FRNRAP. Deletions cut 1 base from V and 2 bases from J, with 2 bases between. The CDR3 nucleotides read TGTGCTAGTGGTTTGGATAACACTGAAGCTTTCTTT. This codes for CASGLDNTEAFF.

The rearrangement uses TRBV27 and TRBJ2-1; either TRBD1 or TRBD2 may supply D (5 bases each). This CDR3 contains 14 residues. V lost 1 base, J lost 2 bases, and 6 bases lay in between. The germline V gene has CDR1 MNHEY and CDR2 SMNVEV (reference sequence). The CDR3 coding sequence is TGTGCCAGCAGTTTATTGGGGGCCTACAATGAGCAGTTCTTC. Amino acid sequence: CASSLLGAYNEQFF.

This clonotype has only a few counts. The chain couples TRBV6-6 to TRBJ2-1, with TRBD1 identical over 9 bases. Germline loops: CDR1 MNHNY, CDR2 SVGAGI (reference sequence). The V and J ends lost 7 bases and 0 bases, in that order; junction bases with no gene match: 7. The CDR3 consists of 16 residues. CDR3: CASTLMTGGSYNEQFF. The CDR3 nucleotides read TGTGCCAGCACCTTAATGACAGGGGGCTCCTACAATGAGCAGTTCTTC.

V gene TRBV20-1 combines with J gene TRBJ2-3; 10 bases map to TRBD2. The V gene's germline CDR1 is DFQATT and CDR2 SNEGSKA (reference sequence). With 1 base clipped from V and 1 base from J, the junction kept 8 bases outside the gene matches. The CDR3 totals 17 residues. The CDR3 here is CSARGPPLAGGTDTQYF. As DNA, the CDR3 is TGCAGTGCTAGAGGACCCCCCCTAGCGGGGGGCACAGATACGCAGTATTTT.

The rearrangement uses TRBV7-9 and TRBJ2-5, with D perhaps assigned TRBD1 or TRBD2 (6 bases each). Per germline, CDR1 SEHNR and CDR2 FQNEAQ (reference sequence). The CDR3 length is 14 residues. V shed 7 bases and J shed 4 bases, with 16 bases lying between them. The CDR3 sequence: CASTSGGQRETQYF. The CDR3 bases are TGTGCCAGCACCTCTGGGGGGCAGAGAGAGACCCAGTACTTC.

Only a few counts were recorded for this clonotype. V is TRBV27 and J is TRBJ2-5; 9 bases align to TRBD1. After removal of 2 bases from V and 8 bases from J, the junction contained 6 bases not matched to a gene. The CDR3 consists of 14 residues. The germline V gene encodes CDR1 MNHEY and CDR2 SMNVEV (reference sequence). CDR3 coding DNA: TGTGCCAGCAGTTTAACAGGGGGCCCCCAAACCCAGTACTTC. The encoded protein is CASSLTGGPQTQYF.